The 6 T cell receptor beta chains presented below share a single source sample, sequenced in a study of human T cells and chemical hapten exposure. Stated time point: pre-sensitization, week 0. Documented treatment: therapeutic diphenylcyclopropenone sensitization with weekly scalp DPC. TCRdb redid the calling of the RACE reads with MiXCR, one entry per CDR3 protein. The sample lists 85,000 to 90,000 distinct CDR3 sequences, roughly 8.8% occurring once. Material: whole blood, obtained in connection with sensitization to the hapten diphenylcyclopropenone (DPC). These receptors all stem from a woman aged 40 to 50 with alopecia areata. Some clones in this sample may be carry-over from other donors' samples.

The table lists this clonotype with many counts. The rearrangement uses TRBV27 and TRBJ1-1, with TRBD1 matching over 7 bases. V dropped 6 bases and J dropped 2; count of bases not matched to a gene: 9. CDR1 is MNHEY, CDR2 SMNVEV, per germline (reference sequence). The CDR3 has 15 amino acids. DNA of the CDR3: TGTGCCAGCAGGCCGGGACAGTCGAAAAACACTGAAGCTTTCTTT. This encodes CASRPGQSKNTEAFF.

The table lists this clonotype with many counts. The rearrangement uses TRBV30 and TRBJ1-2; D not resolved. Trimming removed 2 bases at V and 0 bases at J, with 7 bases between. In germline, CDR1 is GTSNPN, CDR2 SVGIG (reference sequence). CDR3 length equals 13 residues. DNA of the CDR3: TGTGCCTGGAGTCCTCCGGCTAACTATGGCTACACCTTC. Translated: CAWSPPANYGYTF.

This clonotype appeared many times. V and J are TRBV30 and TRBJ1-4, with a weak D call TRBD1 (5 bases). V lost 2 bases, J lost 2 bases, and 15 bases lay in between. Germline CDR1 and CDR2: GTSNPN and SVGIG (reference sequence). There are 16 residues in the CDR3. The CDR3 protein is CAWSKTIGATNEKLFF. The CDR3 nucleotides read TGTGCCTGGAGTAAGACAATTGGGGCGACTAATGAAAAACTGTTTTTT.

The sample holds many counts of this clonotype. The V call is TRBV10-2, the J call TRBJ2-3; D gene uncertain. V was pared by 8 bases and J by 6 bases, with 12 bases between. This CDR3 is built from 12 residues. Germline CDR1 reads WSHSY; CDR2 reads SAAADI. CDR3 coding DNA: TGCGCCAGCGGACGACCTGGGGATACGCAGTATTTT. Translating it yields CASGRPGDTQYF.

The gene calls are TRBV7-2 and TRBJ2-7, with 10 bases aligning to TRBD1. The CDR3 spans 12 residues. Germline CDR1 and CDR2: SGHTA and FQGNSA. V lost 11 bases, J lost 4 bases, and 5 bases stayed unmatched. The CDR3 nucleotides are TGTGCCTCCCGACAGGGGGCATACGAGCAGTACTTC. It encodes CASRQGAYEQYF.

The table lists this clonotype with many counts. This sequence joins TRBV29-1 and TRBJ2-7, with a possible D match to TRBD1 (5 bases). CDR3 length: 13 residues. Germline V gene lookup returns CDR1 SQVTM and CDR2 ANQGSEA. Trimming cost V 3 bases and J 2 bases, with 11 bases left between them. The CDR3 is CSVEEQGPYEQYF. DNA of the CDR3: TGCAGCGTTGAGGAGCAGGGCCCCTACGAGCAGTACTTC.